The 17 T cell receptor beta chains listed next were all sequenced from one sample in a study of CD8+CD57+ T cells in acquired aplastic anemia. Only patients with CD8+CD57+ cell expansion on flow cytometry were chosen for sequencing. Genomic DNA, the template, was used for profiling of the TCR beta VDJ and CDR3. MiXCR, applied by TCRdb to the reads, yields one record per CDR3 protein. This table holds a few hundred thousand distinct CDR3 sequences, roughly 50% found once. The specimen sequenced was sorted CD4+, CD8+, or CD8+CD57+ T cells (not recorded which) from PBMCs. These receptors were collected from a human donor with aplastic anemia.

The chain is built from TRBV15 and TRBJ1-5, with no clear D. The CDR3 totals 14 residues. From germline, CDR1 is LNHNV and CDR2 YYDKDF (reference sequence). Deletions cut 5 bases from V and 2 bases from J, with 10 bases between. As DNA, the CDR3 is TGTGCCACCAGCCTAAGGTTGGGCAATCAGCCCCAGCATTTT. Protein product: CATSLRLGNQPQHF.

This clonotype was counted between two and nine times. The chain employs TRBV2 and TRBJ1-5; 9 bases line up with TRBD1. The CDR3 runs to 15 residues. V shed 4 bases and J 2 bases; nucleotides not matched to a gene: 3. From germline, CDR1 is SNHLY and CDR2 FYNNEI. CDR3 DNA sequence: TGTGCCAGCAGTGCCAGGACAGGGGGCAATCAGCCCCAGCATTTT. Residues: CASSARTGGNQPQHF. Full variable domain (outside the CDR3, taken from reference TRBV2 and TRBJ1-5): EPEVTQTPSHQVTQMGQEVILRCVPISNHLYFYWYRQILGQKVEFLVSFYNNEISEKSEIFDDQFSVERPDGSNFTLKIRSTKLEDSAMYFCASSARTGGNQPQHFGDGTRLSIL.

The rearrangement joins TRBV7-3 to TRBJ2-7; the D gene could be TRBD1 or TRBD2 (5 bases each). This CDR3 spans 14 amino acids. The germline gives CDR1 SGHTA, CDR2 FQGTGA. Trimming took off 5 bases at V and 3 bases at J, with 14 bases between the two ends. The CDR3 region is CASSQDPGHYEQYF. Here the CDR3 DNA reads TGTGCCAGCAGCCAAGATCCGGGGCACTACGAGCAGTACTTC.

Many counts were recorded for this clonotype. This chain uses TRBV5-1 with TRBJ2-3; TRBD2 matches 9 bases. V gave up 4 bases and J gave up 7 bases; unmatched junction bases: 10. Germline CDR1 is SGHRS and CDR2 is YFSETQ. The CDR3 has 15 residues. The CDR3: CASSPFGGGANTQYF. Written as DNA, the CDR3 is TGCGCCAGCAGCCCTTTTGGCGGGGGGGCAAATACGCAGTATTTT.

The chain recombines TRBV9 with TRBJ2-2; a possible D gene is TRBD2 (5 bases). Deletions cut 0 bases from V and 1 base from J, with 10 bases between. There are 16 residues in the CDR3. Germline CDR1 and CDR2: SGDLS and YYNGEE. CDR3 protein: CASSVGVGRNTGELFF. The DNA of the CDR3 is TGTGCCAGCAGCGTAGGAGTGGGGAGGAACACCGGGGAGCTGTTTTTT.

As to this clonotype: At one boundary the junction diverges from the germline segment, which might be a read error. The genes are TRBV7-6 and TRBJ2-5, with a tentative D call TRBD1 (6 bases). This CDR3 region has 15 residues. Germline V gene data show CDR1 as SGHVS and CDR2 as FNYEAQ. The CDR3 reads CASGFGGQPQETQYF. CDR3 DNA sequence: TGTGCCAGCGGCTTTGGTGGACAGCCCCAAGAGACCCAGTACTTC. The complete variable domain, with remaining parts taken from reference TRBV7-6 and TRBJ2-5, reads GAGVSQSPRYKVTKRGQDVALRCDPISGHVSLYWYRQALGQGPEFLTYFNYEAQQDKSGLPNDRFSAERPEGSISTLTIQRTEQRDSAMYRCASGFGGQPQETQYFGPGTRLLVL.

This clonotype occurred many times. This chain links TRBV7-3 with TRBJ2-3; D ambiguous. V was trimmed by 4 bases and J by 4 bases, leaving 18 bases between them. Germline-derived CDR1 and CDR2 are SGHTA and FQGTGA. The CDR3 contains 16 residues. Here the CDR3 reads CASSWSGSVLADTQYF. Here the CDR3 DNA reads TGTGCCAGCAGCTGGAGTGGATCCGTGTTGGCAGATACGCAGTATTTT.

In its sample, this clonotype was seen many times. The V gene is TRBV25-1, the J gene TRBJ1-4, with D perhaps TRBD1 (6 bases). Germline values: CDR1 MGHDK, CDR2 SYGVNS. This CDR3 has 15 amino acids. V gave up 3 bases and J gave up 0 bases, with 8 bases separating them. The CDR3 region has the DNA TGTGCCAGCAGTGATACAGGGCCAACTAATGAAAAACTGTTTTTT. Its protein product is CASSDTGPTNEKLFF.

This clonotype came up once. The chain couples TRBV7-8 to TRBJ2-2; D perhaps matches TRBD1 (5 bases). The V end lost 1 base, the J end lost 7 bases, and 19 bases lay between the germline ends. The CDR3 sequence is 17 residues long. Germline CDR1 SGHVS, CDR2 FQNEAQ. In nucleotides, the CDR3 is TGTGCCAGCAGCTTAGTGGGCAGGGTCCTGGTTGTCGGGGAGCTGTTTTTT. Translated: CASSLVGRVLVVGELFF.

Regarding this clonotype: A much larger clone sits a single nucleotide away, making a read error possible. J is TRBJ1-2 and V is TRBV10-3; D call uncertain. The germline gives CDR1 ENHRY, CDR2 SYGVKD. V was pared by 5 bases and J by 5 bases, with 12 bases between. This CDR3 spans 13 amino acids. CDR3 bases: TGTGCCATCAGTTCGGGATGGGAATATGGCTACACCTTC. Translating it yields CAISSGWEYGYTF.

As concerns this clonotype: An end of the junction does not agree with germline; a read error may underlie this. This chain links TRBV15 with TRBJ1-5, with 10 positions matching TRBD1. Germline V lookup: CDR1 LNHNV, CDR2 YYDKDF (reference sequence). CDR3 length: 15 amino acids. The CDR3 loop is CTTSRDRGTNQPPHF. CDR3 DNA sequence: TGTACCACCAGCAGGGACAGGGGAACCAATCAGCCCCCGCATTTT.

The J gene is TRBJ1-2, the V gene TRBV28, with D perhaps matching TRBD1 (5 bases). Trimming took 6 bases from V and 0 from J, leaving 14 bases between them. This CDR3 is 15 amino acids long. Looked up from germline, CDR1 is MDHEN and CDR2 is SYDVKM. Here the CDR3 reads CASSGAGDSNYGYTF. The CDR3 DNA reads as TGTGCCAGCAGCGGCGCGGGGGATTCTAACTATGGCTACACCTTC.

In regard to this clonotype: Because the CDR3's place on the DNA is in doubt, the DNA is left out and the CDR3 is given as listed by TCRdb. The genes are TRBV20-1 and TRBJ2-5; TRBD1, the table's D call, lacks a check against the DNA. Germline CDR1 reads DFQATT; CDR2 reads SNEGSKA (reference sequence). The CDR3 contains 22 residues when both ends are counted. CDR3 sequence: CSASVGAYGYTFGSGTQETQYF.

About this clonotype: A much bigger clone sits one base away, suggesting this may be a read error. This chain joins TRBV5-1 and TRBJ1-3, with D hard to call. The germline CDR1 and CDR2 sequences are SGHRS and YFSETQ. CDR3 length equals 15 residues. The CDR3 DNA follows: TGCGTCAGCAGCTTGGCCGACGGTTCTGGAAACACCATATATTTT. Translation: CVSSLADGSGNTIYF. The full variable domain, rest sourced from reference TRBV5-1 and TRBJ1-3, is KAGVTQTPRYLIKTRGQQVTLSCSPISGHRSVSWYQQTPGQGLQFLFEYFSETQRNKGNFPGRFSGRQFSNSRSEMNVSTLELGDSALYLCVSSLADGSGNTIYFGEGSWLTVV.

This clonotype was picked up one time. V and J are TRBV2 and TRBJ2-5; 8 bases are a match to TRBD2. In germline, CDR1 is SNHLY, CDR2 FYNNEI. The length of the CDR3 is 14 residues. V lost 6 bases and J lost 5; bases outside the gene matches: 8. CDR3 DNA: TGTGCCAGCAGCGGTTCGGGGGGGCCGGAGACCCAGTACTTC. It yields the protein CASSGSGGPETQYF.

The sample holds many counts of this clonotype. This sequence joins TRBV2 and TRBJ2-7; 7 bases align to TRBD1. Per germline, CDR1 SNHLY and CDR2 FYNNEI. The CDR3 extends over 15 amino acids. V shed 3 bases, J shed 2 bases, and the junction held 7 bases outside the gene matches. The CDR3 nucleotides read TGTGCCAGCAGTGATTTACAGGGGCGACCCTACGAGCAGTACTTC. It translates to CASSDLQGRPYEQYF.

This chain connects TRBV18 to TRBJ1-5; D is unresolved. The CDR3 has 14 amino acids. Germline V gives CDR1 KGHSH, CDR2 LQKENI. The germline V and J ends were trimmed by 3 bases and 3 bases, with 9 bases remaining between them. The CDR3 region is CASSPGINNQPQHF. In DNA, the CDR3 is TGTGCCAGCTCACCCGGGATAAACAATCAGCCCCAGCATTTT.